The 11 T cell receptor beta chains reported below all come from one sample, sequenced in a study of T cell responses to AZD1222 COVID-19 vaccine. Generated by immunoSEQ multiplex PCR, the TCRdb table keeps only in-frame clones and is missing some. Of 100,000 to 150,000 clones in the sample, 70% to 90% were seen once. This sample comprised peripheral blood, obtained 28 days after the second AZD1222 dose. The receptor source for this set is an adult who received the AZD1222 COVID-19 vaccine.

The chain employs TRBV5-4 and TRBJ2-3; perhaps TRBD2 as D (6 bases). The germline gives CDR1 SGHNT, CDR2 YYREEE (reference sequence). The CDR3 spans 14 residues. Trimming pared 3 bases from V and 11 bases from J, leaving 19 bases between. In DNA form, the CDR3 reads TGTGCCAGCAGCTGGAACAGGATCGGGACTCAGCAGTATTTT. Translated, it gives CASSWNRIGTQQYF.

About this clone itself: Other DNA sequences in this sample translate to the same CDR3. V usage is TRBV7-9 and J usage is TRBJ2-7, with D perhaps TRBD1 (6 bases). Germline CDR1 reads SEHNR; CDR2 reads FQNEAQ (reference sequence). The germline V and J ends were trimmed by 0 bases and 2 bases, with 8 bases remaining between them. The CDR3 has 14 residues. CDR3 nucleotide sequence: TGTGCCAGCAGCTTAGCAGGGGGACCCTACGAGCAGTACTTC. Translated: CASSLAGGPYEQYF.

The CDR3 reads CASLDVLEGKNQPQHF. CDR3 bases: TGTGCCAGCCTCGATGTATTGGAGGGGAAAAATCAGCCCCAGCATTTT. The chain employs TRBV5-8 and TRBJ1-5; D possibly corresponds to TRBD1 (5 bases). CDR1 and CDR2 (germline): SGHTS, YDEGEE. CDR3 length: 16 amino acids. V was cut by 7 bases and J by 4 bases, with 21 bases left in between.

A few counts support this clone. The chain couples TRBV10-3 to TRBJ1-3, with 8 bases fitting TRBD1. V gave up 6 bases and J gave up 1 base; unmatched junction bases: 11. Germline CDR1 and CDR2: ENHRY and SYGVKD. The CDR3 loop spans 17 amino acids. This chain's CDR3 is CAIRAGRRTGSGNTIYF. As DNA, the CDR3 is TGTGCCATCAGGGCGGGCAGGCGGACAGGGTCTGGAAACACCATATATTTT.

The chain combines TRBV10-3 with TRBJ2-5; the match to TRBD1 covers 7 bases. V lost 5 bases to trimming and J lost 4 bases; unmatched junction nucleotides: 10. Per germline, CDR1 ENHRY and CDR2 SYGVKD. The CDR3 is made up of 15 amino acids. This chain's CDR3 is CAISTGQLRGETQYF. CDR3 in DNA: TGTGCCATCAGTACGGGACAGCTCAGGGGAGAGACCCAGTACTTC.

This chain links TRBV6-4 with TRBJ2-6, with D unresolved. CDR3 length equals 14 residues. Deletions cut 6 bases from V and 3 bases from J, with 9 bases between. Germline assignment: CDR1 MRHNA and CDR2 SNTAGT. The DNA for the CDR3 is TGTGCCAGCAGCTCAAACCTTGGGGCCAACGTCCTGACTTTC. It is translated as CASSSNLGANVLTF.

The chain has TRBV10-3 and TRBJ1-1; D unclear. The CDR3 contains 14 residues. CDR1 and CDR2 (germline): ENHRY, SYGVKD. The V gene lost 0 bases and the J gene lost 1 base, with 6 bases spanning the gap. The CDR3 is CAISESNENTEAFF. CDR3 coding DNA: TGTGCCATCAGTGAGTCTAATGAGAACACTGAAGCTTTCTTT.

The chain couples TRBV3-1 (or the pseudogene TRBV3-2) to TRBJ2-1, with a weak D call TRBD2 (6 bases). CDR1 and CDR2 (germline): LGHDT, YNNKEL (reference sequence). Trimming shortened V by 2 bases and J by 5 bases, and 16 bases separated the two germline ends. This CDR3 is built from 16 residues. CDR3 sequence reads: CASSQPSVTLNNEQFF. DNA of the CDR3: TGTGCCAGCAGCCAACCTAGCGTGACTTTAAACAATGAGCAGTTCTTC.

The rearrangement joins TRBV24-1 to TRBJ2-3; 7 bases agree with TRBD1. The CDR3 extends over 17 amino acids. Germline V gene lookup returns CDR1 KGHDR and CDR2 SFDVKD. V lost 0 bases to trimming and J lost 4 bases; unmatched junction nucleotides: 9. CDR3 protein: CATSDLGPGTVSDTQYF. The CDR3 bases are TGTGCCACCAGTGATTTGGGACCCGGGACAGTGTCAGATACGCAGTATTTT.

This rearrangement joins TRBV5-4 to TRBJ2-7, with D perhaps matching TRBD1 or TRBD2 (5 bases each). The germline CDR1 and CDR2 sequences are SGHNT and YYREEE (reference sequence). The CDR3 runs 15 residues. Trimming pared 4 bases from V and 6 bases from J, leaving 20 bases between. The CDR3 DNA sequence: TGTGCCAGCAGCCAAGGGACGATATGGCCTTTCGAGCAGTACTTC. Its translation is CASSQGTIWPFEQYF.

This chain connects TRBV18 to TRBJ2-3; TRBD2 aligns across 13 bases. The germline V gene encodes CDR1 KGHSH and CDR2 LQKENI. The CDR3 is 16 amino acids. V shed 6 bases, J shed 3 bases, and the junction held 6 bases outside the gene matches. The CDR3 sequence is CASSSRTSGSTDTQYF. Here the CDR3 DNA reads TGTGCCAGCTCTTCCAGGACTAGCGGGAGTACAGATACGCAGTATTTT.